Below, one T cell receptor beta chain is given with its context. What it recognizes is unknown. Trimming stripped 0 bases from V and 0 bases from J, with 9 bases between. The length of the CDR3 is 15 residues. Germline-derived CDR1 and CDR2 are MDHEN and SYDVKM. This table comes from immunoSEQ multiplex PCR, and its TCRdb copy is limited to in-frame clones, with some not included. Altogether tens of thousands of clones are present, 60% to 70% being singletons, with the ten largest covering about half. The data derive from a study of shared clonotypes between healthy human individuals. Study-wide results and limits: Naive CD4 clonotypes were shared across a few donors at 4.5% to 6.5%.

The chain uses TRBV28 and TRBJ2-7, with D unclear. Specimen: memory CD8+ T cells sorted from blood. As for subset: CD45RO+ cells pooled with CCR7-negative TemRA cells. The clonotype originates from a young man in good health. CDR3 sequence: CASSLWTDDSYEQYF. CDR3 DNA: TGTGCCAGCAGTTTATGGACGGACGACTCCTACGAGCAGTACTTC.